This T cell receptor beta chain came from a study of beta chain features in type 1 diabetes. Study-level findings and limits: There was a moderate but significant shortening of TCRB CDR3s in all four CD4+ subsets of Type 1 diabetes patients. For TCRB rearrangement, an influence of HLA type remained unresolved here. Naive, central memory and Treg TCRB repertoires seemed to resemble each other more closely in patients than they did in healthy donors.

Turning to this clone: Its antigen is unidentified.

The V and J ends lost 6 bases and 2 bases respectively, with 13 bases between them. The germline V gene encodes CDR1 LGHNA and CDR2 YSLEER. This CDR3 is 14 amino acids long. Isolated RNA was reverse transcribed in full, so expressed TCRB transcripts were sequenced. Regulatory, naive and central memory T cell samples averaged about 3.57 million reads. Method: immunoSEQ multiplex PCR; TCRdb's copy keeps in-frame clones and lacks some. Of almost 350,000 clones listed, around 9% are singletons. The material sequenced was central memory CD4+ T cells from blood. V is TRBV4-3 and J is TRBJ1-1; unclear D gene. The sequence was obtained from a man younger than 45 with type 1 diabetes. The CDR3 region has the DNA TGCGCCAGCAGTCCTCAGCCAGGTAACACTGAAGCTTTCTTT. This gives the protein CASSPQPGNTEAFF.